The source of this T cell receptor (beta chain) is a study of tumor and adjacent non-tumor tissue in lung cancer. The template was RNA from unsorted bulk tissue. Of note for this clonotype: A read error may produce the germline difference seen at one junction end.

TCRbeta libraries were built with three rounds of nested PCR, modified from ARM-PCR. In TCRdb, the multiplex PCR reads were re-called with MiXCR into one record per CDR3 protein. Among roughly 120,000 distinct CDR3 sequences, approximately 71% were seen once, and the ten largest hold about 39%. Germline lookup yields CDR1 SGHAT and CDR2 FQNNGV. The CDR3 is 14 amino acids. The source of this sequence is a woman aged 55-70 years with non-small cell lung cancer. This chain links TRBV11-2 with TRBJ2-7; D possibly uses TRBD1 or TRBD2 (5 bases each). Source material: lung tumor tissue. The CDR3 DNA is TGCGCCAGCAGTTGGGACCGCAAAGGATACGAGCAGTACTTC. This encodes CASSWDRKGYEQYF.